This T cell receptor beta chain was obtained from a study of CXCR3-negative and CXCR3-positive naive CD8 T cells. CDR3 size: 13 residues. Per germline, CDR1 MNHEY and CDR2 SVGAGI. Carrying UMI labels, the TRB cDNA libraries were prepared through 5' RACE. Reprocessing the 5' RACE reads, TCRdb reports a single entry for every CDR3 protein and omits DNA. The repertoire table contains approximately 52,000 distinct CDR3 sequences. What was sequenced was memory CD8+ T cells from blood. The sequence was collected from a human donor in good health. Some clones in this sample may be carry-over from other donors' samples. The V gene is TRBV6-5, the J gene TRBJ2-1; TCRdb's D call of TRBD1 is untestable without DNA. CDR3: CASSQGDYNEQFF.